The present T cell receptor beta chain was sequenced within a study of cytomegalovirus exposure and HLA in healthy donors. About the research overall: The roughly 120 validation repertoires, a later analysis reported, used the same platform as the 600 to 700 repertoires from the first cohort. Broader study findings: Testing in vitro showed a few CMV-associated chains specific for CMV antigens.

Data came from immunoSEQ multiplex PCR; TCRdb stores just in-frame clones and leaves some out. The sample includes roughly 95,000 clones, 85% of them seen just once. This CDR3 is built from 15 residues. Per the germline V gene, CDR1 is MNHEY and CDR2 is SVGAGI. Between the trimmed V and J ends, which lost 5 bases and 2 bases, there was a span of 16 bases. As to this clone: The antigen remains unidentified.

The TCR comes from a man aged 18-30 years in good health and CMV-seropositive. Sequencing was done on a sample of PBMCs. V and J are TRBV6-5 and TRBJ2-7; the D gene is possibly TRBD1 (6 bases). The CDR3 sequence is CASSTYRDNPYEQYF. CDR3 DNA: TGTGCCAGCAGTACTTACCGGGACAACCCCTACGAGCAGTACTTC.